This is a list of T cell receptor beta chains from one sample in a study of shared clonotypes between healthy human individuals. The method was immunoSEQ multiplex PCR; TCRdb's version includes in-frame clones alone and lacks a portion of them. The repertoire consists of over 2 million clones, with over 85% occurring once and the leading ten covering around 0.13%. Sequencing was carried out using naive CD4+ T cells sorted from blood. The source is a man between 18 and 35 years old in good health. The CDR3 runs from the conserved cysteine through the conserved F or W. D genes are given only for firm matches. Size tells how often a clone was seen (once, few, many) or the class of an expanded clone, and some rows leave it out.

abundance	v_gene	j_gene	d_gene	CDR3aa	CDR3nt
-	TRBV28	TRBJ1-2	TRBD1	CASSKDRAYGYTF	TGTGCCAGCAGTAAGGACAGGGCCTATGGCTACACCTTC
-	TRBV14	TRBJ1-1	-	CASSLIGARTEAFF	TGTGCCAGCAGCTTAATAGGGGCTCGCACTGAAGCTTTCTTT
-	TRBV27	TRBJ1-2	TRBD1	CASSLTGSYGYTF	TGTGCCAGCAGTTTGACAGGGTCGTATGGCTACACCTTC
-	TRBV27	TRBJ1-5	TRBD1	CASSQRQGGNQPQHF	TGTGCCAGCAGCCAGCGGCAGGGGGGCAATCAGCCCCAGCATTTT
-	TRBV5-1	TRBJ1-1	TRBD1	CASSLLGSGTGYTEAFF	TGCGCCAGCAGCTTACTGGGTTCCGGGACAGGATACACTGAAGCTTTCTTT
-	TRBV7-2	TRBJ2-2	-	CASSPGQTGELFF	TGTGCCAGCAGCCCTGGACAGACCGGGGAGCTGTTTTTT
-	TRBV7-9	TRBJ2-1	TRBD2	CASSPAGGNEQFF	TGTGCCAGCAGTCCAGCGGGGGGGAATGAGCAGTTCTTC
-	TRBV2	TRBJ2-1	TRBD2	CASTKIASGGASEQFF	TGTGCCAGCACCAAGATCGCTAGCGGGGGGGCATCTGAGCAGTTCTTC
-	TRBV6-6	TRBJ1-5	-	CASRQPTGSNQPQHF	TGTGCCAGCAGGCAGCCGACGGGGAGCAATCAGCCCCAGCATTTT
-	TRBV5-1	TRBJ1-4	-	CASSLVPRDAPELFF	TGCGCCAGCAGCTTGGTCCCGCGGGACGCACCGGAACTGTTTTTT
-	TRBV19	TRBJ1-5	-	CASSSGGGSNQPQHF	TGTGCCAGTAGTTCGGGAGGGGGAAGCAATCAGCCCCAGCATTTT
-	TRBV4-3	TRBJ2-1	TRBD2	CASSQDPTSGSGGEQFF	TGCGCCAGCAGCCAAGATCCGACTAGCGGGAGTGGGGGTGAGCAGTTCTTC
-	TRBV27	TRBJ2-7	TRBD1	CASKLKPGQMSYEQYF	TGTGCCAGCAAACTTAAACCGGGACAGATGTCCTACGAGCAGTACTTC
-	TRBV5-5	TRBJ1-2	-	CASSLAIQGTYGYTF	TGTGCCAGCAGCTTGGCCATCCAGGGGACCTATGGCTACACCTTC
-	TRBV4-3	TRBJ1-3	-	CASSQGSPGNTIYF	TGCGCCAGCAGCCAAGGGTCCCCTGGAAACACCATATATTTT
-	TRBV4-1	TRBJ1-4	-	CASSQDRGPNEKLFF	TGCGCCAGCAGCCAAGACAGGGGTCCTAATGAAAAACTGTTTTTT
once	TRBV18	TRBJ1-1	-	CASSPRDSITEAFF	TGTGCCAGCTCACCAAGAGATTCAATCACTGAAGCTTTCTTT
-	TRBV7-9	TRBJ1-1	-	CASSLVLDTEAFF	TGTGCCAGCAGCTTAGTATTGGACACTGAAGCTTTCTTT
-	TRBV5-1	TRBJ2-3	TRBD2	CASSLSGGADTQYF	TGCGCCAGCAGCTTAAGCGGGGGGGCAGATACGCAGTATTTT
-	TRBV4-1	TRBJ1-1	-	CASSQPDRNTEAFF	TGCGCCAGCAGCCAACCGGACAGAAACACTGAAGCTTTCTTT
-	TRBV20-1	TRBJ1-1	-	CSAGEKVEAFF	TGCAGTGCTGGAGAGAAGGTTGAAGCTTTCTTT
-	TRBV5-1	TRBJ2-1	TRBD2	CASSFRGSSSGSLRNEQFF	TGCGCCAGCAGCTTCAGGGGATCATCTAGCGGGAGTCTAAGGAATGAGCAGTTCTTC
-	TRBV5-8	TRBJ1-6	-	CASSLGTVNSPLHF	TGTGCCAGCAGCTTGGGGACAGTTAATTCACCCCTCCACTTT
-	TRBV7-9	TRBJ2-3	-	CASSWLTRGQRNTQYF	TGTGCCAGCAGCTGGCTAACGAGGGGCCAACGGAATACGCAGTATTTT
-	TRBV2	TRBJ2-3	-	CASGGGRLDTQYF	TGTGCCAGCGGAGGGGGGAGATTGGATACGCAGTATTTT
few	TRBV27	TRBJ1-2	-	CASSRSGGGDYGYTF	TGTGCCAGCTCGCGTTCGGGGGGCGGCGACTATGGCTACACCTTC
-	TRBV7-2	TRBJ2-5	TRBD2	CASSLAKTSGQETQYF	TGTGCCAGCAGCTTAGCGAAGACTAGCGGCCAAGAGACCCAGTACTTC
-	TRBV6-5	TRBJ2-5	-	CASSRGPRETQYF	TGTGCCAGCAGCCGCGGACCCCGGGAGACCCAGTACTTC
-	TRBV6-1	TRBJ2-5	TRBD1	CASSAGQQETQYF	TGTGCCAGCAGTGCGGGACAGCAAGAGACCCAGTACTTC
few	TRBV6-5	TRBJ2-7	-	CASSYSGEGYEQYF	TGTGCCAGCAGTTACTCGGGGGAAGGCTACGAGCAGTACTTC
-	TRBV19	TRBJ2-7	-	CASSNLGTITYEQYF	TGTGCCAGTAGTAACCTAGGGACCATCACCTACGAGCAGTACTTC
-	TRBV18	TRBJ1-3	-	CASSPVGSAGNTIYF	TGTGCCAGCTCACCAGTCGGGAGCGCTGGAAACACCATATATTTT
-	TRBV5-1	TRBJ2-7	-	CASSLVQDYEQYF	TGCGCCAGCAGCTTGGTCCAGGACTACGAGCAGTACTTC
once	TRBV6-1	TRBJ1-3	-	CASREDGRNTIYF	TGTGCCAGCAGGGAGGACGGTCGAAACACCATATATTTT
-	TRBV30	TRBJ2-1	-	CAFTRTGALDEQFF	TGTGCCTTCACAAGGACGGGAGCTTTAGATGAGCAGTTCTTC
-	TRBV2	TRBJ1-2	-	CASKSGLWEGYTF	TGTGCCAGCAAATCGGGACTTTGGGAAGGCTACACCTTC
-	TRBV27	TRBJ2-7	TRBD1	CASSPQDRGFQYF	TGTGCCAGCAGTCCACAGGACAGGGGGTTTCAGTACTTC
-	TRBV10-3	TRBJ2-2	-	CAITTGQNTGELFF	TGTGCCATCACAACAGGACAAAACACCGGGGAGCTGTTTTTT
-	TRBV11-2	TRBJ2-7	-	CASSSPGPGSYEQYF	TGTGCCAGCAGCTCTCCAGGACCCGGGTCGTACGAGCAGTACTTC
-	TRBV7-9	TRBJ1-2	-	CASSPLRAGYTF	TGTGCCAGCAGCCCCCTCCGGGCCGGCTACACCTTC
-	TRBV2	TRBJ2-5	-	CASSEARVAPLETQYF	TGTGCCAGCAGTGAAGCGCGGGTAGCACCGCTGGAGACCCAGTACTTC
-	TRBV27	TRBJ1-1	TRBD1	CASKSSTGRGTEAFF	TGTGCCAGCAAATCCTCGACAGGGCGGGGGACTGAAGCTTTCTTT
-	TRBV5-5	TRBJ1-6	-	CAGDERAPLHF	TGTGCCGGGGATGAGCGGGCTCCCCTCCACTTT
-	TRBV11-2	TRBJ2-2	-	CASSPGHSNTGELFF	TGTGCCAGCAGCCCGGGACATTCGAACACCGGGGAGCTGTTTTTT
-	TRBV27	TRBJ2-3	-	CASSLFSWGTDTQYF	TGTGCCAGCAGTTTATTTTCCTGGGGCACAGATACGCAGTATTTT
-	TRBV7-2	TRBJ1-2	-	CASSRSQDFYGYTF	TGTGCCAGCAGCCGTTCACAGGACTTCTATGGCTACACCTTC
-	TRBV12-5	TRBJ2-1	TRBD2	CASGSPGTSGRASYNEQFF	TGTGCTAGTGGATCCCCCGGGACTAGCGGGAGAGCCTCCTACAATGAGCAGTTCTTC
-	TRBV2	TRBJ2-5	TRBD2	CASRLSSGGIQETQYF	TGTGCCAGCAGGTTATCTAGCGGGGGAATCCAAGAGACCCAGTACTTC
-	TRBV5-1	TRBJ2-1	-	CASSFQAYNEQFF	TGCGCCAGCAGCTTCCAGGCTTACAATGAGCAGTTCTTC
-	TRBV5-1	TRBJ1-3	-	CASSLAGIHSGNTIYF	TGCGCCAGCAGCTTGGCCGGGATTCACTCTGGAAACACCATATATTTT
-	TRBV7-3	TRBJ2-5	-	CASSLNAVETQYF	TGTGCCAGCAGCTTAAACGCAGTGGAGACCCAGTACTTC
-	TRBV19	TRBJ2-7	TRBD2	CASSTTRGGEQYF	TGTGCCAGTAGTACTACACGGGGGGGAGAGCAGTACTTC